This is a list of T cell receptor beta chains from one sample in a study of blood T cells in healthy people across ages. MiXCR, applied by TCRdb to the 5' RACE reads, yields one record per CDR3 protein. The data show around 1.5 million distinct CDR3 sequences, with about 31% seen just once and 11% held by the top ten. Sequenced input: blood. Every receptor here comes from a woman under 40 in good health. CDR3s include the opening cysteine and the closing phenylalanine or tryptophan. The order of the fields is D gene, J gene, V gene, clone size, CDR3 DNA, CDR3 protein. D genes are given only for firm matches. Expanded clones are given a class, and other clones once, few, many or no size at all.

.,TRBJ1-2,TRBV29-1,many,TGCAGCGCCAGCCGACAGCTGAACTATGGCTACACCTTC,CSASRQLNYGYTF
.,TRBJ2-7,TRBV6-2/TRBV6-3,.,TGTGCCAGCAGTTACTTGGGACTGTCCAATTACGAGCAGTACTTC,CASSYLGLSNYEQYF
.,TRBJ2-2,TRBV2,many,TGTGCCAGACAAAGGGTCCCCAACACCGGGGAGCTGTTTTTT,CARQRVPNTGELFF
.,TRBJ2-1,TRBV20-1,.,TGCAGTGCTAGTGGTGAGCGGGCCAATTACAATGAGCAGTTCTTC,CSASGERANYNEQFF
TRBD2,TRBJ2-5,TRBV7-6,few,TGTGCCAGCAGCAACCAACCTAGCGGGGGGGCCGAAGAGACCCAGTACTTC,CASSNQPSGGAEETQYF
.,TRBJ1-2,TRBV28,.,TGTGCCAGCAGTACCCGACGGGGAACCCCCTACTATGGCTACACCTTC,CASSTRRGTPYYGYTF
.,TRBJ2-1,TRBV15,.,TGTGCCACCAGCAGCAGGCTAGGGACCGGAAACAATGAGCAGTTCTTC,CATSSRLGTGNNEQFF
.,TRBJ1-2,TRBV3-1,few,TGTGCCAGCAGCGCAGGGACCGATGGTAGTAGCTACACCTTC,CASSAGTDGSSYTF
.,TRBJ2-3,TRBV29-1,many,TGCAGCGTTGAAGCCAGGACAGAGGATACGCAGTATTTT,CSVEARTEDTQYF
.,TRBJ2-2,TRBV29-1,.,TGCAGCGTCATGGACGGACTGAACACCGGGGAGCTGTTTTTT,CSVMDGLNTGELFF
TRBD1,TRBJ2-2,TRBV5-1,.,TGCGCCAGCAGACCGGACAGGGAACCCGGGGAGCTGTTTTTT,CASRPDREPGELFF
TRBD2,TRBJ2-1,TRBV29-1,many,TGCAGCGTGAGGGGGACTAGCGGATACAATGAGCAGTTCTTC,CSVRGTSGYNEQFF
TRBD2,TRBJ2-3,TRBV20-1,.,TGCAGTGCTAGTCGGGGACTAATAACAGATACGCAGTATTTT,CSASRGLITDTQYF
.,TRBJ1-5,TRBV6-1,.,TGTGCCAGCAGGGGCGGGACGCGACATCAGCCCCAGCATTTT,CASRGGTRHQPQHF
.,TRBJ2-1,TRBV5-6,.,TGTGCCAGCAGCTCCCAGGTCTCAGCCAATGAGCAGTTCTTC,CASSSQVSANEQFF
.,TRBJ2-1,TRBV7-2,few,TGTGCCAGCAGCCCAGGGGGTGGGGGACTACTCCAGTTCTTC,CASSPGGGGLLQFF
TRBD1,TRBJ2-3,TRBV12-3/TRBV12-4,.,TGTGCCAGCGCCAACGACAGGGGCGCAGATACGCAGTATTTT,CASANDRGADTQYF
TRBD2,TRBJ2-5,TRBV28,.,TGTGCCAGCAGCCAGCGGGAGGCCTACCAAGAGACCCCGTACTTC,CASSQREAYQETPYF
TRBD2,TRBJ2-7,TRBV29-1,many,TGCAGCGTTGATGCGGGGGGGTCCTACGAGCAGTACTTC,CSVDAGGSYEQYF
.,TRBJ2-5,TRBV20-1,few,TGCAGTGCTAGTCGGGGAGATTACCAAGAGACCCAGTACTTC,CSASRGDYQETQYF
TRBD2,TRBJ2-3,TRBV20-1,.,TGCAGTGCTAGAGATTGGAGTAGCGGGAGCACAGATACGCAGTATTTT,CSARDWSSGSTDTQYF
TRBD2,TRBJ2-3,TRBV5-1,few,TGCGCCAGCTTCCAAGCCCACGCGGGGGGTCTCACAGATACGCAGTATTTT,CASFQAHAGGLTDTQYF
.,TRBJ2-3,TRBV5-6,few,TGTGCCAGCAGCTTGTCCGCGGGCTTGGTGGGAGATACGCAGTATTTT,CASSLSAGLVGDTQYF
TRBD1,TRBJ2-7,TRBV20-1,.,TGCAGTGCTAGAGATCCGAGGACAGGGAAGGGTACCGAGCAGTACTTC,CSARDPRTGKGTEQYF
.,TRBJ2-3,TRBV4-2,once,TGTGCCAGCAGCCAAGGGGACAAGTATCCAGATATGCAGTATTTT,CASSQGDKYPDMQYF
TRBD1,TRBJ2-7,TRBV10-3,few,TGTGCCATCAGGCGACAGGGGGAATCTACGAGCTCCTACGAGCAGTACTTC,CAIRRQGESTSSYEQYF
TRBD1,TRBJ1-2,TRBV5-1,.,TGCGCCAGCAGGACTGGACAGGGCGGTGGCTACACCTTC,CASRTGQGGGYTF
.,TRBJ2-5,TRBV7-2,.,TGTGCCGGCAGCTTAGTTGAGGCAGCCGGAGAGCAGTACTTC,CAGSLVEAAGEQYF
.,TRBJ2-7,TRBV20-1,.,TGCAGTGCTAGCGCTAACGGGAAGACCTACGAGCAGTACTTC,CSASANGKTYEQYF
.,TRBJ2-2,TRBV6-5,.,TGTGCCAGCAGTTACACACACCAAGGCGAGGAGCGGTTTTTT,CASSYTHQGEERFF
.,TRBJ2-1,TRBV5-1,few,TGCGCCAGCAGCCGGGGAGGTAAAGGGGGCGATGAGCAGTTCTTC,CASSRGGKGGDEQFF
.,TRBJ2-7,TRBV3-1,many,TGTGCCAGCAGCCACTTGAACGAGCAGTACTTC,CASSHLNEQYF
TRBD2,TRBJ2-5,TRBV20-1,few,TGCAGTGCTCCTCTAGCGGGGGGCGGGACTGAGACCCAGTACTTC,CSAPLAGGGTETQYF
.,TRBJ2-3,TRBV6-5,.,TGTGCCAGCAGACCCGTTGGGGGGCGCTGGACAGATACGCAGTATTTT,CASRPVGGRWTDTQYF
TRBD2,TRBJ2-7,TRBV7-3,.,TGTGCCAGCAGCACGAGCGGGGCCTCCGAGCAGTACTTC,CASSTSGASEQYF
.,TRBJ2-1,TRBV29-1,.,TGCAGCGTTGTTAGGGGGCTAGCGGGCGGAGGGTTTCGCTACAATGAGCAGTTCTTC,CSVVRGLAGGGFRYNEQFF
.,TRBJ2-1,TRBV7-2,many,TGTGCCAGCAGCTTCATGGCGGATCCTTACAATGAGCAGTTCTTC,CASSFMADPYNEQFF
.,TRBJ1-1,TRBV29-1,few,TGCAGCGTTGTTAATGCGGGTACAGCTTTCTTT,CSVVNAGTAFF
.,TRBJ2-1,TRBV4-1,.,TGCGCCAGCAGCCAAGATACAGCGCTCTACAATGAGCAGTTCTTC,CASSQDTALYNEQFF
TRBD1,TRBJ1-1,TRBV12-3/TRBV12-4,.,TGTGCCAGCAGTTTGACGGCAGGGGGAGCTTTCTTT,CASSLTAGGAFF
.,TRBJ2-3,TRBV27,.,TGTGCCAGCAGTTTTAGTCGGGGGCGGAACTCCATTAAGTGGGGCACAGATACGCAGTATTTT,CASSFSRGRNSIKWGTDTQYF
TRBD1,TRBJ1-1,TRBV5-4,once,TGTGCCAGCAGCCACCTTCGGGACAGGGGTATGAACACTGAAGCTTTCTTT,CASSHLRDRGMNTEAFF
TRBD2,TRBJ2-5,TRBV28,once,TGTGCCAGCAGTTTCTCTAGCGGGTTTGGAGAGACCCAGTACTTC,CASSFSSGFGETQYF
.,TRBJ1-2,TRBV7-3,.,TGTACCAGCAGCTTAATAATCGTGGGGAACTATGGCTACACCTTC,CTSSLIIVGNYGYTF
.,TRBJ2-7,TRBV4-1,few,TGCGCCAGCAGCCAAGATACCAGGGGAGGGGGATACGAGCAGTACTTC,CASSQDTRGGGYEQYF